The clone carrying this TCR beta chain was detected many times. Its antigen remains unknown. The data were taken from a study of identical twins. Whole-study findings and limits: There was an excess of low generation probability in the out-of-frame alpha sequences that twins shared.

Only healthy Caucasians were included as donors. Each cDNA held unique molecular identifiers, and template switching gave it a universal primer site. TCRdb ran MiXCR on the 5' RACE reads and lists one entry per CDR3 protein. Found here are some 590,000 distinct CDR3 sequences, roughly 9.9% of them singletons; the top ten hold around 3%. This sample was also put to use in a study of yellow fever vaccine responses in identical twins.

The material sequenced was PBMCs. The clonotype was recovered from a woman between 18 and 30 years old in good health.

CDR3 in amino acids: CASSLSPSVRRDEQYF. The CDR3 nucleotides read TGTGCCAGCAGTTTATCCCCCTCGGTAAGGCGCGACGAGCAGTACTTC. The V call is TRBV27, the J call TRBJ2-7; D unresolved. The CDR3 is 16 residues long. Germline-derived CDR1 and CDR2 are MNHEY and SMNVEV (reference sequence). Trimming pared 0 bases from V and 5 bases from J, leaving 17 bases between.